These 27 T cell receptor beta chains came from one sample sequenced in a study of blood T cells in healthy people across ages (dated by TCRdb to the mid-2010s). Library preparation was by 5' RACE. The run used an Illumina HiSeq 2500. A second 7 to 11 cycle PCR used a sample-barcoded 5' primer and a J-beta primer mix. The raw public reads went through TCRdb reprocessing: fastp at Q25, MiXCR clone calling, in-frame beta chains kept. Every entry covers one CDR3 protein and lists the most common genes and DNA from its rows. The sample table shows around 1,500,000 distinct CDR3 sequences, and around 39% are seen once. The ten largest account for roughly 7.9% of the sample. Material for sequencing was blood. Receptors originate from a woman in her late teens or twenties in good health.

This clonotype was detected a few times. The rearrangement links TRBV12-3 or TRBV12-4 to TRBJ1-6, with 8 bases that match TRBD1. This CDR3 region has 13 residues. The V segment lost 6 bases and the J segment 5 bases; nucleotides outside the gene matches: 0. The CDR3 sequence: CASRGQDNSPLHF. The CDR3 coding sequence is TGTGCCAGCAGGGGACAGGATAATTCACCCCTCCACTTT.

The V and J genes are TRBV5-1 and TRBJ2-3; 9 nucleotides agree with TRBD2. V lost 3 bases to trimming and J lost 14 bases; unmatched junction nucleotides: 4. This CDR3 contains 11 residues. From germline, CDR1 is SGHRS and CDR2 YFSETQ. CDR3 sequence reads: CASSSGTSLYF. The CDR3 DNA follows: TGCGCCAGCAGCTCGGGGACTAGCTTGTATTTT.

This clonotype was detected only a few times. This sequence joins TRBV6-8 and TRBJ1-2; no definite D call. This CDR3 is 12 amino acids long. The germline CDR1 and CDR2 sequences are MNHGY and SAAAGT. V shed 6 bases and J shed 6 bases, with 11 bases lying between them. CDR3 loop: CASRGSGNGYTF. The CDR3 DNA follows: TGTGCCAGCAGGGGCTCGGGGAATGGCTACACCTTC.

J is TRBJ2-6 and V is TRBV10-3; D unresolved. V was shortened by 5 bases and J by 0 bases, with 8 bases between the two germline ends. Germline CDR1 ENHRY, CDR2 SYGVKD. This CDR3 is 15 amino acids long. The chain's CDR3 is CAISIESSGANVLTF. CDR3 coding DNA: TGTGCCATCAGTATTGAGAGCTCTGGGGCCAACGTCCTGACTTTC.

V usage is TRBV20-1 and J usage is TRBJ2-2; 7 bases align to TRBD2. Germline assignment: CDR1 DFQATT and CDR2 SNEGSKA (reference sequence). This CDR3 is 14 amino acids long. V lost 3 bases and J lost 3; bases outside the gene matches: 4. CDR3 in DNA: TGCAGTGCTAGCCCTAGCGGATACACCGGGGAGCTGTTTTTT. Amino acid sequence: CSASPSGYTGELFF.

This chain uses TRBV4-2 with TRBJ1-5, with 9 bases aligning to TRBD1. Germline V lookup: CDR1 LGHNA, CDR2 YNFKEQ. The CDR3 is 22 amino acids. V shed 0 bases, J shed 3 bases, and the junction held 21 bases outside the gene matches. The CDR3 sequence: CASSQEPYTRGQGSIINQPQHF. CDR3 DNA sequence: TGTGCCAGCAGCCAAGAACCCTATACTCGGGGACAGGGATCAATAATCAATCAGCCCCAGCATTTT.

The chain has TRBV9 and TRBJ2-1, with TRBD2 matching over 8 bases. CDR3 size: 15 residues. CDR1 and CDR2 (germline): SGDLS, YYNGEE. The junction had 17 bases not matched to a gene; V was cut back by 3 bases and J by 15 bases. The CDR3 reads CASSGTSYLRETRFF. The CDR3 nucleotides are TGTGCCAGCAGCGGGACTAGCTACCTTCGGGAGACCCGGTTCTTC.

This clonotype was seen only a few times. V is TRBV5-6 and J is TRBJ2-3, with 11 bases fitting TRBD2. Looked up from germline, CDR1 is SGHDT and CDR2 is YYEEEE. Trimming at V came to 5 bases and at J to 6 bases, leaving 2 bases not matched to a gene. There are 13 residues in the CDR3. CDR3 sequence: CASSSGRADTQYF. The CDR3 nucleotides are TGTGCCAGCAGTAGCGGGAGGGCGGATACGCAGTATTTT.

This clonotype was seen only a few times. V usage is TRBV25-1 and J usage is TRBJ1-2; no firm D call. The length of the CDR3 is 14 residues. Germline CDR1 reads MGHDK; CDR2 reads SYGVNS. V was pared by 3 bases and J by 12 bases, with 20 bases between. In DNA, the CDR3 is TGTGCCAGCAGTGATTCTGGACGCGGAGGAGACCACACCTTC. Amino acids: CASSDSGRGGDHTF.

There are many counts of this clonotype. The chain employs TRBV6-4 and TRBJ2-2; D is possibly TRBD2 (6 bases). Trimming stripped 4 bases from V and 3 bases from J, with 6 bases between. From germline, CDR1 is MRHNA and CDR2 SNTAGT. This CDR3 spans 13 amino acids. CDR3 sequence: CASSGGDTGELFF. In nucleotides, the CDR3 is TGTGCCAGCAGTGGCGGGGACACCGGGGAGCTGTTTTTT.

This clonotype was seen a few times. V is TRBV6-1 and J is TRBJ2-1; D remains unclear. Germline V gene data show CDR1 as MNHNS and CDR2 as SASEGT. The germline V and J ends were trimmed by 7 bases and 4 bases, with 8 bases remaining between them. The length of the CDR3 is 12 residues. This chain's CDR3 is CASIPSYNEQFF. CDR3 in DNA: TGTGCCAGCATACCCTCTTACAATGAGCAGTTCTTC.

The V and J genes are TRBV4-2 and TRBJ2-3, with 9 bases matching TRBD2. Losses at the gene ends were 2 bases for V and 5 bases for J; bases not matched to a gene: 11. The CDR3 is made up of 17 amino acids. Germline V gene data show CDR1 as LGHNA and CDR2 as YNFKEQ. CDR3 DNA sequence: TGTGCCAGCAGCCAACTTAGCGGGAGCAACGGGGTAGATACGCAGTATTTT. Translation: CASSQLSGSNGVDTQYF.

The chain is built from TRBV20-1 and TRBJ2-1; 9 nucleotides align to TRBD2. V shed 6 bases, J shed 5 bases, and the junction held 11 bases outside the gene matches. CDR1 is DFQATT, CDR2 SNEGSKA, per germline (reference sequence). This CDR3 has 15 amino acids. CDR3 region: CSARGASGIHNEQFF. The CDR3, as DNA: TGCAGTGCCCGGGGGGCTAGCGGGATTCACAATGAGCAGTTCTTC.

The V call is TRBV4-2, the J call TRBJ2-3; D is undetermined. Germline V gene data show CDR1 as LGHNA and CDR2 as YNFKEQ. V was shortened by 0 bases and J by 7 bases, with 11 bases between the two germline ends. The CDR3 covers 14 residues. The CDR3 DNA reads TGTGCCAGCAGCCAAGATCCAGCCACTTATACGCAGTATTTT. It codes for CASSQDPATYTQYF.

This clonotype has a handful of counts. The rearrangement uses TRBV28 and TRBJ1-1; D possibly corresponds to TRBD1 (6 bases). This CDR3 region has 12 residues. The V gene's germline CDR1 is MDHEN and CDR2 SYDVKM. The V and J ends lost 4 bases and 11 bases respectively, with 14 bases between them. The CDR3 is CASSSSTGSAFF. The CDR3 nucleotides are TGTGCCAGCAGTTCGTCCACAGGGTCGGCTTTCTTT.

CDR3 nucleotides: TGTGCCAGCAGCCCCCGAACCGGGACTAGCATCTACAATGAGCAGTTCTTC. It is translated as CASSPRTGTSIYNEQFF. The rearrangement joins TRBV9 to TRBJ2-1; TRBD2 matches at 9 bases. Per the germline V gene, CDR1 is SGDLS and CDR2 is YYNGEE. The CDR3 loop spans 17 amino acids. With V trimmed by 4 bases and J by 3 bases, 11 bases remained unmatched.

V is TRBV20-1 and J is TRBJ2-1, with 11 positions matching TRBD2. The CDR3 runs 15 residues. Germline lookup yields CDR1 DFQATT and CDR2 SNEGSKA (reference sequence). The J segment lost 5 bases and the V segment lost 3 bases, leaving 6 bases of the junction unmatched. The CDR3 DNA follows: TGCAGTGCTAGCGCCTTAGCGGGAGGGCACAATGAGCAGTTCTTC. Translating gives CSASALAGGHNEQFF.

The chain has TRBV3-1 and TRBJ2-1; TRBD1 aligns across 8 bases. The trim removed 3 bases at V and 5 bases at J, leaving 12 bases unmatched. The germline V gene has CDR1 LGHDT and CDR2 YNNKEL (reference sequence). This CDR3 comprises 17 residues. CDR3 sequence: CASSHSPLAQGDNEQFF. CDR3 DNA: TGTGCCAGCAGCCATTCCCCCCTAGCACAGGGGGACAATGAGCAGTTCTTC.

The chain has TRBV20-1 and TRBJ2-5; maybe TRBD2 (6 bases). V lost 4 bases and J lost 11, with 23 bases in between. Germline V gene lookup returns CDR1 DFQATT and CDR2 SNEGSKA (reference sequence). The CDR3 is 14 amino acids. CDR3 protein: CSATRDSAYNEQYF. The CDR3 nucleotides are TGCAGTGCTACCCGGGACTCCGCATACAATGAGCAGTACTTC.

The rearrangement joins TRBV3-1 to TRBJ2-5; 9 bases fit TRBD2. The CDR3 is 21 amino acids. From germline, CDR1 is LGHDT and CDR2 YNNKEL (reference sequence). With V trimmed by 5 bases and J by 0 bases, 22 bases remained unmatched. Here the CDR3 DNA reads TGTGCCAGCAGCTACGAAAATCGGCTCGGACTAGCGTGGGTTGACCAAGAGACCCAGTACTTC. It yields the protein CASSYENRLGLAWVDQETQYF.

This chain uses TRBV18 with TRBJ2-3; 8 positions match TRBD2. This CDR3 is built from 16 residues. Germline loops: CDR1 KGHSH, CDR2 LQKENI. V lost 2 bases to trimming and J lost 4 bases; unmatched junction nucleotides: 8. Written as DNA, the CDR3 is TGTGCCAGCTCACCAGAATTTTCGGGGGGGCCAGATACGCAGTATTTT. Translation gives CASSPEFSGGPDTQYF.

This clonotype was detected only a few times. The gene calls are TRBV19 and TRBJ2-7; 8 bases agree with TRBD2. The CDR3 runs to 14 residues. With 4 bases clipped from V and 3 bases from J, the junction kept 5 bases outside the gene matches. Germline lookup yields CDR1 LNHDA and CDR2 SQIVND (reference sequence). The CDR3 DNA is TGTGCCAGTAGTAAACTAGCGGAGTTCTACGAGCAGTACTTC. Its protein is CASSKLAEFYEQYF.

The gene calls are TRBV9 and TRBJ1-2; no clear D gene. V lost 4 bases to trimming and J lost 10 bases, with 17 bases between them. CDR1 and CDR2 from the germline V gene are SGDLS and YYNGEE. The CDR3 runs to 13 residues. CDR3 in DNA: TGTGCCAGCAGCTCGGCGACGGTGCCTAACTACACCTTC. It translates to CASSSATVPNYTF.

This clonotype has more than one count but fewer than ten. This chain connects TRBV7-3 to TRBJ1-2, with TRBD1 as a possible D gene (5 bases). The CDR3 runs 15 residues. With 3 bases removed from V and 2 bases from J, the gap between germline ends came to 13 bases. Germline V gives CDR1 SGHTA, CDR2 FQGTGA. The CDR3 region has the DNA TGTGCCAGCAGCTTTTGGGGGGAGGCGAACTATGGCTACACCTTC. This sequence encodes CASSFWGEANYGYTF.

CDR3 sequence reads: CASNSLRQGNYEQYF. The CDR3 DNA reads TGTGCCAGCAATTCCCTCCGACAGGGGAACTACGAGCAGTACTTC. The chain combines TRBV27 with TRBJ2-7, with 8 bases that match TRBD1. The length of the CDR3 is 15 residues. The V segment lost 7 bases and the J segment 3 bases; nucleotides outside the gene matches: 11. CDR1 MNHEY and CDR2 SMNVEV come from the germline V gene (reference sequence).

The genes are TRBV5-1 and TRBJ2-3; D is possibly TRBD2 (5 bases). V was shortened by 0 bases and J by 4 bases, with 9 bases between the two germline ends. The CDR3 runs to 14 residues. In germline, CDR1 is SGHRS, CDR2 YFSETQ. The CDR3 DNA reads TGCGCCAGCAGCTTGGAATCCGGGGCAGATACGCAGTATTTT. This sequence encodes CASSLESGADTQYF.

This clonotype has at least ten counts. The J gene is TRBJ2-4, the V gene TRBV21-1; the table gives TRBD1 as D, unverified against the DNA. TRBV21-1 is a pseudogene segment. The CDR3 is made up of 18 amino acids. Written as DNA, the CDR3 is TGTGCCAGCAGCAAATGGGTGGAGCGGGGCGAGGGCAAAAACATTCAGTACTTC. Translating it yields CASSKWVERGEGKNIQYF.